This TCR beta chain was captured in a study of cytomegalovirus exposure and HLA in healthy donors. PCR amplification relied on 60 Vbeta primers (plus 13 Jbeta primers). Assay: immunoSEQ multiplex PCR; the TCRdb copy retains only in-frame clones and omits some. The data show about 160,000 clones, with 70% to 80% seen just once and roughly 2% held by the top ten. About this clone: The antigen remains unidentified.

The CDR3 is made up of 13 amino acids. V was clipped by 6 bases and J by 6 bases; unmatched bases: 7. Germline values: CDR1 SGDLS, CDR2 YYNGEE. Overall study findings and caveats: A missense variant in DCLRE1C was later tied to TCR beta V- and J-gene trimming. A few chains tied to CMV proved CMV antigen-specific in vitro.

The sequence was obtained from a man in his forties in good health and CMV-seronegative. The sequenced material came from PBMCs. The chain has TRBV9 and TRBJ2-7, with TRBD1 matching over 9 bases. The CDR3, as DNA: TGTGCCAGCAACTCCAGGACAGGGGTCGAGCAGTACTTC. Amino acids: CASNSRTGVEQYF.